A single sample gave rise to the 20 T cell receptor beta chains below, sequenced in a study of cytomegalovirus exposure and HLA in healthy donors (dated by TCRdb to the late 2010s). Library prep was done by the immunoSEQ multiplex PCR assay. For the multiplex PCR, a mixture combining 60 forward primers for TCR Vbeta segments and 13 reverse primers for TCR Jbeta segments was used. Imported from immuneACCESS, the table was reduced by TCRdb to in-frame sequences with V and J called. These copies leave out some clones; in studies compared against another copy, an unresolved V gene accounts for under half, and the cause of the remainder is not known. This sample lists about 140,000 clones; approximately 80% were detected once. The top ten clones comprise around 4.1% of the sample. The sequencing sample was made of PBMCs. These receptor sequences come from a man aged 35-49 years in good health and CMV-seropositive.

The CDR3 nucleotides read TGTGCCAGCAGCTTATTGTTGAGATCCACCGGGGAGCTGTTTTTT. Translated: CASSLLLRSTGELFF. The chain couples TRBV7-9 to TRBJ2-2; no clear D gene. The germline CDR1 and CDR2 sequences are SEHNR and FQNEAQ (reference sequence). The CDR3 contains 15 residues. Between the trimmed V and J ends, which lost 2 bases and 4 bases, there was a span of 11 bases. Full variable domain (rest looked up from reference TRBV7-9 and TRBJ2-2): DTGVSQNPRHKITKRGQNVTFRCDPISEHNRLYWYRQTLGQGPEFLTYFQNEAQLEKSRLLSDRFSAERPKGSFSTLEIQRTEQGDSAMYLCASSLLLRSTGELFFGEGSRLTVL.

The chain joins TRBV19 to TRBJ2-6; weak D call: TRBD1 (5 bases). The CDR3 spans 14 residues. The germline V and J ends were trimmed by 6 bases and 4 bases, with 10 bases remaining between them. The V gene's germline CDR1 is LNHDA and CDR2 SQIVND (reference sequence). The CDR3: CASSRESGANVLTF. CDR3 nucleotide sequence: TGTGCCAGTAGCAGGGAATCCGGGGCCAACGTCCTGACTTTC. The full variable domain, its missing parts supplied by reference TRBV19 and TRBJ2-6, is DGGITQSPKYLFRKEGQNVTLSCEQNLNHDAMYWYRQDPGQGLRLIYYSQIVNDFQKGDIAEGYSVSREKKESFPLTVTSAQKNPTAFYLCASSRESGANVLTFGAGSRLTVL.

The chain recombines TRBV6-6 with TRBJ1-6; possible D gene TRBD1, 6 bases. Germline V gene lookup returns CDR1 MNHNY and CDR2 SVGAGI (reference sequence). The CDR3 loop spans 14 amino acids. The V gene lost 7 bases and the J gene lost 7 bases, with 14 bases spanning the gap. CDR3 DNA: TGTGCCAGCATGAGAAAAAGGGGGAATTCACCCCTCCACTTT. It encodes CASMRKRGNSPLHF.

V usage is TRBV9 and J usage is TRBJ2-7; 7 positions agree with TRBD1. In germline, CDR1 is SGDLS, CDR2 YYNGEE. V trimming: 5 bases; J trimming: 3 bases; junction bases outside the gene matches: 11. The CDR3 covers 15 residues. This CDR3 is CASSSNPGGSYEQYF. The CDR3 region has the DNA TGTGCCAGCAGTTCAAACCCAGGGGGTAGCTACGAGCAGTACTTC.

The rearrangement uses TRBV7-9 and TRBJ1-6; D gene unclear. The CDR3 is 11 residues long. Germline V gene data show CDR1 as SEHNR and CDR2 as FQNEAQ (reference sequence). Deletions cut 8 bases from V and 9 bases from J, with 8 bases between. CDR3 in DNA: TGTGCCAGCGGGGAGGGTTCACCCCTCCACTTT. It encodes CASGEGSPLHF.

On this clone: The junction departs from the called germline gene at one end, perhaps through a read error. The chain recombines TRBV7-9 with TRBJ2-1; no clear D. From germline, CDR1 is SEHNR and CDR2 FQNEAQ (reference sequence). The CDR3 covers 12 residues. CDR3 protein: CSSSLEAVEQFF. CDR3 bases: TGTTCCAGCAGCTTAGAGGCGGTAGAGCAGTTCTTC.

The chain is built from TRBV4-1 and TRBJ2-7; 7 nucleotides align to TRBD2. CDR1 MGHRA and CDR2 YSYEKL come from the germline V gene. This CDR3 is 16 amino acids long. V shed 4 bases, J shed 3 bases, and the junction held 12 bases outside the gene matches. Here the CDR3 DNA reads TGCGCCAGCAGCCGCGGCGGGGGATCGAGGGACTACGAGCAGTACTTC. Translating gives CASSRGGGSRDYEQYF.

The sample holds a few counts of this clone. The V gene is TRBV5-6, the J gene TRBJ1-3; unclear D gene. The CDR3 is 15 amino acids. CDR1 and CDR2 (germline): SGHDT, YYEEEE. The ends were cut back, 2 bases at V and 0 bases at J, with 9 bases in the middle. The CDR3: CASSFYPSSGNTIYF. In DNA form, the CDR3 reads TGTGCCAGCAGCTTTTACCCGAGCTCTGGAAACACCATATATTTT.

The chain links TRBV5-1 to TRBJ1-1; 12 bases are shared with TRBD1. Trimming took 4 bases from V and 4 from J; bases not matched to a gene: 8. The CDR3 loop spans 16 amino acids. Looked up from germline, CDR1 is SGHRS and CDR2 is YFSETQ. The CDR3 is CASSTTGTGGPTEAFF. Here the CDR3 DNA reads TGCGCCAGCAGCACTACCGGGACAGGGGGCCCCACTGAAGCTTTCTTT.

CDR3 sequence reads: CASSWGSATNEQFF. Here the CDR3 DNA reads TGCGCCAGCAGCTGGGGCTCGGCCACCAATGAGCAGTTCTTC. This chain connects TRBV5-1 to TRBJ2-1; weak D call: TRBD1 (5 bases). Germline V CDR1 and CDR2: SGHRS, YFSETQ. This CDR3 has 14 amino acids. Trimming cost V 3 bases and J 6 bases, with 13 bases left between them.

The chain uses TRBV2 and TRBJ2-5; D remains unclear. V was trimmed by 7 bases and J by 4 bases, leaving 10 bases between them. Germline CDR1 reads SNHLY; CDR2 reads FYNNEI. The CDR3 runs to 12 residues. The CDR3 reads CASNNRPETQYF. CDR3 coding DNA: TGTGCCAGCAATAACAGACCAGAGACCCAGTACTTC.

The chain's CDR3 is CASSPLLTGGDGYTF. In DNA, the CDR3 is TGTGCCAGCAGTCCACTACTTACAGGGGGAGATGGCTACACCTTC. V and J are TRBV6-5 and TRBJ1-2, with 8 bases matching TRBD1. The ends lost 5 bases at V and 6 bases at J; junction bases unmatched: 11. CDR1 is MNHEY and CDR2 is SVGAGI in the germline V gene. This CDR3 spans 15 amino acids.

The V call is TRBV6-4, the J call TRBJ2-3; possibly TRBD1 for D (5 bases). This CDR3 is built from 14 residues. Deletions cut 3 bases from V and 7 bases from J, with 14 bases between. The germline V gene has CDR1 MRHNA and CDR2 SNTAGT. This CDR3 is CASSERYRSHTQYF. In DNA, the CDR3 is TGTGCCAGCAGTGAACGATACAGGTCCCATACGCAGTATTTT.

The V gene is TRBV28, the J gene TRBJ1-1; 10 positions agree with TRBD1. The trim removed 6 bases at V and 3 bases at J, leaving 4 bases unmatched. Looked up from germline, CDR1 is MDHEN and CDR2 is SYDVKM. This CDR3 contains 14 residues. CDR3 sequence: CASRSGTGDTEAFF. In nucleotides, the CDR3 is TGTGCCAGCAGATCCGGGACAGGGGACACTGAAGCTTTCTTT. Supplemented by reference TRBV28 and TRBJ1-1, the full variable domain reads DVKVTQSSRYLVKRTGEKVFLECVQDMDHENMFWYRQDPGLGLRLIYFSYDVKMKEKGDIPEGYSVSREKKERFSLILESASTNQTSMYLCASRSGTGDTEAFFGQGTRLTVV.

The chain combines TRBV19 with TRBJ1-1, with TRBD1 as a possible D gene (5 bases). In germline, CDR1 is LNHDA, CDR2 SQIVND (reference sequence). This CDR3 is 16 amino acids long. Trimming left V 4 bases short and J 0 bases short, with 15 bases between. The CDR3 sequence: CASSTQVARLNTEAFF. For the CDR3, the DNA is TGTGCCAGTAGTACACAGGTAGCAAGATTGAACACTGAAGCTTTCTTT.

The DNA for the CDR3 is TGTGCCAGCAGTGAAGGTCTCGCGAAGGGGGAGCTGTTTTTT. It yields the protein CASSEGLAKGELFF. The chain has TRBV2 and TRBJ2-2, with D hard to call. The CDR3 is 14 residues long. With 1 base removed from V and 8 bases from J, the gap between germline ends came to 11 bases. Per the germline V gene, CDR1 is SNHLY and CDR2 is FYNNEI.

This chain links TRBV4-3 with TRBJ2-5; a possible D gene is TRBD1 (5 bases). The ends were cut back, 4 bases at V and 2 bases at J, with 8 bases in the middle. CDR1 is LGHNA and CDR2 is YSLEER in the germline V gene. The CDR3 spans 13 residues. The CDR3 reads CASSRQTQETQYF. DNA of the CDR3: TGCGCCAGCAGCCGACAGACGCAAGAGACCCAGTACTTC.

The rearrangement links TRBV6-5 to TRBJ1-5, with TRBD1 as a possible D gene (5 bases). Germline values: CDR1 MNHEY, CDR2 SVGAGI. CDR3 length: 14 residues. With 0 bases removed from V and 2 bases from J, the gap between germline ends came to 5 bases. The CDR3 spells CASSYSGGNQPQHF. CDR3 in DNA: TGTGCCAGCAGTTACTCAGGGGGCAATCAGCCCCAGCATTTT.

The CDR3 sequence is CATSRDLQGWTEAFF. The DNA for the CDR3 is TGTGCCACCAGCAGAGATCTCCAGGGGTGGACTGAAGCTTTCTTT. V usage is TRBV15 and J usage is TRBJ1-1; maybe TRBD1 (6 bases). Trimming took 0 bases from V and 5 from J, leaving 13 bases between them. This CDR3 has 15 amino acids. Germline CDR1 reads LNHNV; CDR2 reads YYDKDF (reference sequence).

The CDR3 loop is CASSFQRGGGETQYF. The CDR3 DNA reads as TGCGCCAGCAGCTTCCAGCGGGGGGGCGGGGAGACCCAGTACTTC. This chain links TRBV5-1 with TRBJ2-5; 10 bases map to TRBD2. Germline trimming cut 2 bases from V and 5 bases from J; bases unmatched to any gene: 6. The CDR3 consists of 15 residues. Per germline, CDR1 SGHRS and CDR2 YFSETQ.